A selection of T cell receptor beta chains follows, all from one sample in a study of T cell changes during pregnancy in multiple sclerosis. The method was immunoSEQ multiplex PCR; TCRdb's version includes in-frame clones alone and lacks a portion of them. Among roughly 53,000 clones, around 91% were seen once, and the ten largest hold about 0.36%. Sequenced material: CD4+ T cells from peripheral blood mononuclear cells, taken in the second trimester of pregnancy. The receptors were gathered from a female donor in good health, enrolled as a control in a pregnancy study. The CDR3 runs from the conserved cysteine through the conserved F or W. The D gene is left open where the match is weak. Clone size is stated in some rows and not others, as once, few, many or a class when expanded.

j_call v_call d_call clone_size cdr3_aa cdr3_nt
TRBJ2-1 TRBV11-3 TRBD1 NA CASNPGQGYNEQFF TGTGCCAGCAACCCGGGACAGGGTTACAATGAGCAGTTCTTC
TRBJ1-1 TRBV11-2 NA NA CASSLERGNTEAFF TGTGCCAGCAGCTTAGAACGGGGGAACACTGAAGCTTTCTTT
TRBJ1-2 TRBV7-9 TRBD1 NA CASSADRVYGYTF TGTGCCAGCAGCGCTGACAGGGTATATGGCTACACCTTC
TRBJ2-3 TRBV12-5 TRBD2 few CASGLRRGINPNTDTQYF TGTGCTAGTGGTTTGCGGCGGGGGATTAACCCAAACACAGATACGCAGTATTTT
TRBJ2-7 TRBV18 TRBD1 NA CASSPSGRQGVYEQYF TGTGCCAGCTCACCTTCAGGGAGACAGGGAGTCTACGAGCAGTACTTC
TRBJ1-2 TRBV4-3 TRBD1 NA CASSQEGQGYGYTF TGCGCCAGCAGCCAGGAGGGACAGGGCTATGGCTACACCTTC
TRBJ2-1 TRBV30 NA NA CACGQLSQNEQFF TGTGCCTGTGGACAGCTCTCTCAAAATGAGCAGTTCTTC
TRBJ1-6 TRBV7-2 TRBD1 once CASSNNRGLNSPLHF TGTGCCAGCAGCAATAACAGGGGGCTGAATTCACCCCTCCACTTT
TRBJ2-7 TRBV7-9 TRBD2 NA CASSSGLAGGPVYSYEQYF TGTGCCAGCAGCTCGGGACTAGCGGGGGGGCCTGTGTATTCCTACGAGCAGTACTTC
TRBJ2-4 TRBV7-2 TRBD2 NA CASSSWVAGGKNIQYF TGTGCCAGCAGCTCCTGGGTAGCGGGAGGCAAAAACATTCAGTACTTC
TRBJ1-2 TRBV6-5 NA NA CASSWTDFYGYTF TGTGCCAGCAGTTGGACAGACTTCTATGGCTACACCTTC
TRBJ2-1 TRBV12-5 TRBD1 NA CASGQTGIQGQFF TGTGCTAGTGGTCAGACAGGGATTCAAGGACAGTTCTTC
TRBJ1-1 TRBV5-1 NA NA CASSSGVSTEAFF TGCGCCAGCAGCTCAGGGGTAAGCACTGAAGCTTTCTTT
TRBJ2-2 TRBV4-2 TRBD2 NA CASSPRPRGGIHGELFF TGTGCCAGCAGCCCCCGGCCGCGGGGGGGCATTCACGGGGAGCTGTTTTTT
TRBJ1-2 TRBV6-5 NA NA CASRRFGQGQYGYTF TGTGCCAGCAGGAGGTTCGGGCAGGGTCAATATGGCTACACCTTC
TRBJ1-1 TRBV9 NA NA CASSVAGQGMNTEAFF TGTGCCAGCAGCGTGGCAGGTCAGGGAATGAACACTGAAGCTTTCTTT
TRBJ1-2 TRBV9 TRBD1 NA CASSLGQQGSYGYTF TGTGCCAGCAGCTTGGGACAGCAGGGTTCCTATGGCTACACCTTC
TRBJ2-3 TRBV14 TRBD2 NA CASSLLSSGGANTQYF TGTGCCAGCAGCCTCCTTTCTAGCGGGGGGGCCAATACGCAGTATTTT
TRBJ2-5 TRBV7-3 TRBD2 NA CASSLGGGQETQYF TGTGCCAGCAGCTTAGGCGGGGGACAAGAGACCCAGTACTTC
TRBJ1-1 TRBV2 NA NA CASTLGGVTEAFF TGTGCCAGCACCCTAGGAGGGGTCACTGAAGCTTTCTTT
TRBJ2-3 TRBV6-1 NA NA CASTRQNTDTQYF TGTGCCAGCACCCGACAGAACACAGATACGCAGTATTTT
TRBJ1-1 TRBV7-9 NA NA CASSHPFGRSFGNTEAFF TGTGCCAGCAGCCACCCGTTCGGGAGGTCCTTTGGGAACACTGAAGCTTTCTTT
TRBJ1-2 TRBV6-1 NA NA CASSEGGGLNYGYTF TGTGCCAGCAGTGAAGGGGGGGGCCTTAACTATGGCTACACCTTC
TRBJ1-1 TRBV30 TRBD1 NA CALWVGQLNTEAFF TGTGCCCTATGGGTGGGACAGCTGAACACTGAAGCTTTCTTT
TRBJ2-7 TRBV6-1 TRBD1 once CASSWDRGTYEQYF TGTGCCAGCAGCTGGGACAGGGGAACCTACGAGCAGTACTTC
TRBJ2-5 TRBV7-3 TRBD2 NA CASSPAGGGGGETQYF TGTGCCAGCAGCCCCGCGGGGGGGGGTGGCGGGGAGACCCAGTACTTC
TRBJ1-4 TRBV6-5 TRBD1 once CASSKRDRVNEKLFF TGTGCCAGCAGTAAACGGGACAGGGTTAATGAAAAACTGTTTTTT
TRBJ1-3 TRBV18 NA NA CASSPQGPGTGNTIYF TGTGCCAGCTCACCTCAGGGTCCTGGTACCGGAAACACCATATATTTT
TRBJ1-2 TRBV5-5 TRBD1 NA CASRHPGQGASSRYGYTF TGTGCCAGCAGGCACCCGGGACAGGGGGCGTCTTCCCGCTATGGCTACACCTTC
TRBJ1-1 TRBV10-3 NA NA CAISESTDGLDSEAFF TGTGCCATCAGTGAGTCGACCGACGGGTTGGACTCTGAAGCTTTCTTT
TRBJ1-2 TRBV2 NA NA CASSKTENYGYTF TGTGCCAGCAGTAAGACAGAGAACTATGGCTACACCTTC
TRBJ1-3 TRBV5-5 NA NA CASSLGRAGNTIYF TGTGCCAGCAGCTTGGGCAGGGCTGGAAACACCATATATTTT
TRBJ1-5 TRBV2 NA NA CASKPSRALGQPQHF TGTGCCAGCAAGCCCTCGCGGGCGTTGGGTCAGCCCCAGCATTTT
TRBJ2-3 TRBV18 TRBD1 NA CASSPPQGTVTDTQYF TGTGCCAGCTCACCCCCACAGGGGACGGTCACAGATACGCAGTATTTT
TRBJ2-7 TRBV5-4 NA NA CASSFQAGSYEQYF TGTGCCAGCAGCTTTCAGGCAGGGTCGTACGAGCAGTACTTC
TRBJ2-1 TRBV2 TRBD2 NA CASSRLGGASYNEQFF TGTGCCAGCAGCCGCCTCGGGGGGGCCTCCTACAATGAGCAGTTCTTC
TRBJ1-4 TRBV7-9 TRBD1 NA CASSPRQGSHEKLFF TGTGCCAGCAGCCCGAGACAGGGCTCCCATGAAAAACTGTTTTTT
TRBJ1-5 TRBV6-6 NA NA CASSLQGNQPQHF TGTGCCAGCAGTCTTCAGGGGAATCAGCCCCAGCATTTT
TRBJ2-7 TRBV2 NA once CASSRETYEQYF TGTGCCAGTTCCAGGGAAACCTACGAGCAGTACTTC
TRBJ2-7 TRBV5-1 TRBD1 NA CASSRDSLSYEQYF TGCGCCAGCAGCCGGGACAGCCTCTCCTACGAGCAGTACTTC